One T cell receptor (beta chain) is described in this entry. Its matching antigen is unknown. Tagging with unique molecular identifiers was a feature of the TCR beta cDNA libraries. TCRdb processed the PCR reads anew with MiXCR; each CDR3 protein has one entry. This sample has hundreds of thousands of distinct CDR3 sequences, with roughly 27% found just once. These data originate in a study of post-analysis software for immune sequencing data. Study context: Several disease courses (relapsing-remitting, secondary progressive and progressive-relapsing) of multiple sclerosis were included.

The germline V gene encodes CDR1 SGHTA and CDR2 FQGNSA. This CDR3 spans 13 amino acids. Trimming removed 4 bases from V and 8 bases from J; junction bases left unmatched: 5. Study-wide points: There were five TRBV segments more frequent in patients than controls, and TRBV5-6, TRBV5-1 and TRBV20-1 were among them.

Input material: blood. The chain combines TRBV7-2 with TRBJ2-1; TRBD2 agrees at 7 bases. The clonotype was recovered from a girl aged 10 to 17 with multiple sclerosis. The CDR3 DNA reads as TGTGCCAGCAGCTCATGGGGGGGGGATGAGCAGTTCTTC. This encodes CASSSWGGDEQFF.